This T cell receptor (beta chain) was identified during a study of blood T cell repertoires in COVID-19. At the level of the study: Sites across the United States, Italy and Spain contributed samples from acute and convalescent COVID-19. The cDNA or gDNA used as material had been derived from T cells, B-cell-depleted T cells, or PBMCs.

V shed 4 bases, J shed 0 bases, and the junction held 3 bases outside the gene matches. The CDR3 is 14 residues long. The germline V gene encodes CDR1 MNHEY and CDR2 SMNVEV (reference sequence). Authors' methods: By means of reference gene primer amplification, nucleated cell counts were estimated. Generated by immunoSEQ multiplex PCR, the TCRdb table keeps only in-frame clones and is missing some. V, J and clone size are those of that table, while D and trimming were read from the DNA. The sample has about 54,000 clones, about nine tenths seen once. The receptor's source is a human donor in a cohort sampled during active COVID-19. The sequenced sample consisted of peripheral blood. The chain combines TRBV27 with TRBJ2-7, with 7 nucleotides matching TRBD1. The chain's CDR3 is CASSYRGLSYEQYF. In DNA, the CDR3 is TGTGCCAGCAGTTACAGGGGCCTCTCCTACGAGCAGTACTTC.